Only one count was recorded for the clone carrying this T cell receptor beta chain. This entry is derived from a study of blood T cell repertoires in COVID-19. Cohorts were assigned according to the clinical history that participants reported. Generated by immunoSEQ multiplex PCR, the TCRdb table keeps only in-frame clones and is missing some. The profile shows 150,000 to 200,000 clones, 82% of them singletons. The CDR3 is made up of 16 amino acids. V shed 3 bases, J shed 2 bases, and the junction held 6 bases outside the gene matches. The germline gives CDR1 SGHRS, CDR2 YFSETQ. Material for sequencing was PBMCs or T cells enriched from blood (not recorded which). The receptor was isolated from a man aged 50-60 years who had recovered from COVID-19. The V and J genes are TRBV5-1 and TRBJ2-2, with TRBD1 identical over 8 bases. The CDR3 spells CASSSLSGGNTGELFF. CDR3 DNA: TGCGCCAGCAGCTCTCTTTCAGGGGGCAACACCGGGGAGCTGTTTTTT.